Shown below are 9 T cell receptor beta chains from a single sample sequenced in a study of shared clonotypes between healthy human individuals (dated by TCRdb to 2020 to 2021). Libraries were made using the immunoSEQ multiplex PCR assay. TCRdb took over this immuneACCESS table, retaining in-frame rearrangements with V and J assigned. Such tables are incomplete; in checked studies, under half of the missing clones stem from an unresolved V gene, and the remainder is unexplained. The sample yields some 2.1 million clones; around 95% were counted once. The biggest ten clones account for under 0.15% of the sample. Sequenced: naive CD4+ T cells sorted from blood. According to the study, the label for this sample's cell subset or site signals: CD45RA+ positively selected. The receptors here all came from a man aged 18 to 30 in good health.

The chain employs TRBV18 and TRBJ2-7, with D possibly being TRBD1 or TRBD2 (5 bases each). The CDR3 is 14 amino acids. The V gene lost 9 bases and the J gene lost 0 bases, with 15 bases spanning the gap. CDR1 KGHSH and CDR2 LQKENI come from the germline V gene. CDR3 loop: CASSRDVYSYEQYF. The CDR3, as DNA: TGTGCCAGTTCCCGGGACGTATACTCCTACGAGCAGTACTTC.

V gene TRBV19 combines with J gene TRBJ2-2, with 10 nucleotides matching TRBD1. This CDR3 spans 15 amino acids. CDR1 is LNHDA and CDR2 is SQIVND in the germline V gene (reference sequence). Unmatched junction bases numbered 3, after V lost 4 bases and J lost 4 bases. The CDR3 DNA reads TGTGCCAGTAGTACCGGGACAGGGGTCACCGGGGAGCTGTTTTTT. Residues: CASSTGTGVTGELFF.

The chain combines TRBV7-6 with TRBJ2-2, with 7 bases identical to TRBD2. Germline lookup yields CDR1 SGHVS and CDR2 FNYEAQ. The V and J ends lost 2 bases and 3 bases, in that order; junction bases with no gene match: 6. This CDR3 is built from 16 residues. As DNA, the CDR3 is TGTGCCAGCAGCTTAAGCGGGGTACAGTACACCGGGGAGCTGTTTTTT. Protein product: CASSLSGVQYTGELFF.

The V call is TRBV7-6, the J call TRBJ1-6; 10 bases match TRBD1. CDR1 SGHVS and CDR2 FNYEAQ come from the germline V gene. This CDR3 spans 14 amino acids. The V gene end was trimmed by 6 bases and the J gene end by 8 bases; junction bases not matched to a gene: 4. The CDR3 DNA reads as TGTGCCAGCAGGACAGGGGGCTGGGATTCACCCCTCCACTTT. Protein: CASRTGGWDSPLHF. The whole variable domain, filled in from reference TRBV7-6 and TRBJ1-6, reads GAGVSQSPRYKVTKRGQDVALRCDPISGHVSLYWYRQALGQGPEFLTYFNYEAQQDKSGLPNDRFSAERPEGSISTLTIQRTEQRDSAMYRCASRTGGWDSPLHFGNGTRLTVT.

The J gene is TRBJ2-1, the V gene TRBV7-6; 8 bases are a match to TRBD2. V trimming: 1 base; J trimming: 0 bases; junction bases outside the gene matches: 2. This CDR3 has 16 amino acids. From germline, CDR1 is SGHVS and CDR2 FNYEAQ. In nucleotides, the CDR3 is TGTGCCAGCAGCTTAGGGGGGACTAGCTCCTACAATGAGCAGTTCTTC. Residues: CASSLGGTSSYNEQFF.

The chain uses TRBV30 and TRBJ2-1; D perhaps matches TRBD1 (5 bases). Trimming shortened V by 3 bases and J by 3 bases, and 9 bases separated the two germline ends. This CDR3 contains 13 residues. Looked up from germline, CDR1 is GTSNPN and CDR2 is SVGIG (reference sequence). CDR3 DNA sequence: TGTGCCTGGAGGGGGCTTATCTACAATGAGCAGTTCTTC. Residues: CAWRGLIYNEQFF.

This chain uses TRBV4-3 with TRBJ2-1, with a possible D match to TRBD1 (6 bases). The germline gives CDR1 LGHNA, CDR2 YSLEER. The CDR3 extends over 15 amino acids. Trimming stripped 3 bases from V and 6 bases from J, with 15 bases between. Here the CDR3 DNA reads TGCGCCAGCAGCCAGGTTCGGGCGACAGGCAATGAGCAGTTCTTC. Encoded protein: CASSQVRATGNEQFF.

This chain links TRBV30 with TRBJ1-6, with TRBD1 identical over 7 bases. CDR3 size: 13 residues. V lost 3 bases, J lost 9 bases, and 5 bases stayed unmatched. Germline V CDR1 and CDR2: GTSNPN, SVGIG (reference sequence). The CDR3 bases are TGTGCCTGGAGCACCGCAGGGGGTTCACCCCTCCACTTT. Encoded protein: CAWSTAGGSPLHF. Together with reference TRBV30 and TRBJ1-6, the CDR3 gives the full variable domain: SQTIHQWPATLVQPVGSPLSLECTVEGTSNPNLYWYRQAAGRGLQLLFYSVGIGQISSEVPQNLSASRPQDRQFILSSKKLLLSDSGFYLCAWSTAGGSPLHFGNGTRLTVT.

The J gene is TRBJ1-1, the V gene TRBV5-4; 9 nucleotides match TRBD1. The CDR3 spans 13 residues. Germline CDR1 is SGHNT and CDR2 is YYREEE (reference sequence). V was pared by 4 bases and J by 11 bases, with 9 bases of the junction left unmatched. DNA of the CDR3: TGTGCCAGCAGCGACCGGGACAGGGCTTCGGCTTTCTTT. Its protein is CASSDRDRASAFF.